This TCR beta chain was recovered during a study of blood T cell repertoires in COVID-19. Overall study context: There were acute and convalescent COVID-19 samples, and they came from the United States, Italy and Spain. T cells, B-cell-depleted T cells, or PBMCs provided the cDNA or gDNA that served as material.

The CDR3 loop spans 16 amino acids. The J segment lost 6 bases and the V segment lost 7 bases, leaving 12 bases of the junction unmatched. CDR1 and CDR2 from the germline V gene are LNHDA and SQIVND (reference sequence). In the original processing: By means of reference gene primer amplification, nucleated cell counts were estimated. Method: immunoSEQ multiplex PCR; TCRdb's copy keeps in-frame clones and lacks some. For V, J and clone size, that table is used; D and trimming come from the DNA. The data contain about 190,000 clones, 80% to 90% of them singletons. The sequencing sample was made of peripheral blood. The TCR originated in a man in his fifties with active or convalescent COVID-19. The rearrangement joins TRBV19 to TRBJ2-2; 9 nucleotides align to TRBD2. The CDR3 is CASTSLRRGGSGELFF. The CDR3 DNA follows: TGTGCCAGTACCTCCCTTAGGCGGGGGGGCTCCGGGGAGCTGTTTTTT.